This T cell receptor beta chain was sequenced in a study of radiotherapy plus CTLA-4 blockade in lung cancer. The CDR3 is 14 amino acids. V lost 5 bases, J lost 5 bases, and 15 bases lay in between. The V gene's germline CDR1 is MDHEN and CDR2 SYDVKM. The repertoire was sequenced with immunoSEQ multiplex PCR; TCRdb's copy has only in-frame clones and lacks some. Among roughly 66,000 clones, around 81% were seen once, and the ten largest hold roughly 4%. This chain joins TRBV28 and TRBJ2-5; D remains ambiguous. The specimen was peripheral blood, collected from a patient treated with radiotherapy plus ipilimumab. This clonotype was obtained from a human donor with non-small cell lung cancer who had a partial response to radiotherapy plus ipilimumab. CDR3 bases: TGTGCCAGCAGTCCACCGGTAATGAGGGAGACCCAGTACTTC. Its translation: CASSPPVMRETQYF.